A single sample is the source of the 31 T cell receptor beta chains below, sequenced in a study of OX40 agonist ivuxolimab in advanced cancers. Data came from immunoSEQ multiplex PCR; TCRdb stores just in-frame clones and leaves some out. The data contain over 75,000 clones, 75% to 95% of them singletons. Specimen: CD4+ or CD8+ T cells sorted from blood, collected in a trial of the OX40 agonist ivuxolimab. These receptors were collected from an adult with an advanced solid tumor such as melanoma, head and neck, liver or kidney cancer.

The chain links TRBV28 to TRBJ1-2; D is possibly TRBD1 (5 bases). Germline V gene data show CDR1 as MDHEN and CDR2 as SYDVKM. V was clipped by 2 bases and J by 1 base, with 14 bases between them. CDR3 length: 16 amino acids. The CDR3 region is CASSLGGSRVNYGYTF. CDR3 DNA sequence: TGTGCCAGCAGTTTAGGGGGGAGCCGAGTTAACTATGGCTACACCTTC.

V usage is TRBV27 and J usage is TRBJ1-3, with D maybe TRBD1 (5 bases). Per the germline V gene, CDR1 is MNHEY and CDR2 is SMNVEV (reference sequence). This CDR3 has 15 amino acids. The V end lost 6 bases, the J end lost 0 bases, and 12 bases lay between the germline ends. CDR3: CASSLGLNSGNTIYF. The CDR3 DNA follows: TGTGCCAGCAGCCTGGGACTGAACTCTGGAAACACCATATATTTT.

The chain uses TRBV9 and TRBJ2-1; 10 bases fit TRBD2. This CDR3 spans 15 amino acids. CDR1 SGDLS and CDR2 YYNGEE come from the germline V gene. With V trimmed by 2 bases and J by 10 bases, 9 bases remained unmatched. The CDR3 loop is CASSVSGRQGIEQFF. In nucleotides, the CDR3 is TGTGCCAGCAGCGTTAGCGGGAGGCAGGGCATAGAGCAGTTCTTC.

This rearrangement joins TRBV9 to TRBJ1-1; 8 bases fit TRBD1. The CDR3 length is 14 residues. With 1 base clipped from V and 3 bases from J, the junction kept 2 bases outside the gene matches. Germline V gene lookup returns CDR1 SGDLS and CDR2 YYNGEE. CDR3 residues: CASSVQGAYTEAFF. The CDR3 region has the DNA TGTGCCAGCAGCGTACAGGGGGCGTACACTGAAGCTTTCTTT.

The chain recombines TRBV19 with TRBJ1-5, with a possible D match to TRBD1 (5 bases). Germline V gene sequence: CDR1 LNHDA, CDR2 SQIVND (reference sequence). The CDR3 has 18 amino acids. Trimming shortened V by 5 bases and J by 0 bases, and 20 bases separated the two germline ends. The chain's CDR3 is CASSVGDRAPYSNQPQHF. The CDR3 DNA reads as TGTGCCAGTAGTGTCGGAGACAGAGCACCTTATAGCAATCAGCCCCAGCATTTT.

The V and J genes are TRBV7-2 and TRBJ2-5; 8 bases agree with TRBD1. The CDR3 runs to 15 residues. The V segment lost 3 bases and the J segment 4 bases; nucleotides outside the gene matches: 7. The germline V gene has CDR1 SGHTA and CDR2 FQGNSA. The CDR3 nucleotides read TGTGCCAGCAGCTTCCTTCAACAGGGGGGAGAGACCCAGTACTTC. This encodes CASSFLQQGGETQYF.

The V and J genes are TRBV11-2 and TRBJ2-5, with 9 nucleotides matching TRBD1. V dropped 3 bases and J dropped 4; count of bases not matched to a gene: 6. Germline CDR1 and CDR2: SGHAT and FQNNGV. The length of the CDR3 is 15 residues. The CDR3: CASSFGQGRRETQYF. The CDR3 DNA follows: TGTGCCAGCAGCTTCGGACAGGGGAGGAGAGAGACCCAGTACTTC.

This clone has a single count. CDR3 coding DNA: TGTGCCAGCAGGCCGAACACCGGGGAGCTGTTTTTT. Translation gives CASRPNTGELFF. This rearrangement joins TRBV7-9 to TRBJ2-2; unclear D gene. CDR1 and CDR2 (germline): SEHNR, FQNEAQ (reference sequence). The CDR3 runs 12 residues. Trimming removed 6 bases from V and 0 bases from J, with 2 bases in between. Filled out from reference TRBV7-9 and TRBJ2-2, the complete variable domain reads DTGVSQNPRHKITKRGQNVTFRCDPISEHNRLYWYRQTLGQGPEFLTYFQNEAQLEKSRLLSDRFSAERPKGSFSTLEIQRTEQGDSAMYLCASRPNTGELFFGEGSRLTVL.

The chain couples TRBV5-4 to TRBJ2-5, with D possibly TRBD1 on 5 matching bases. Germline CDR1 is SGHNT and CDR2 is YYREEE (reference sequence). Trimming removed 2 bases at V and 7 bases at J, with 9 bases between. The CDR3 spans 12 residues. This chain's CDR3 is CASSFSQGTQYF. The CDR3 nucleotides read TGTGCCAGCAGCTTTTCCCAGGGGACCCAGTACTTC.

This rearrangement joins TRBV5-4 to TRBJ2-3; 12 bases are shared with TRBD2. The CDR3 runs 15 residues. In germline, CDR1 is SGHNT, CDR2 YYREEE (reference sequence). Losses at the gene ends were 4 bases for V and 5 bases for J; bases not matched to a gene: 5. The CDR3: CASSPPGLAGDTQYF. CDR3 bases: TGTGCCAGCAGCCCACCGGGACTAGCGGGAGATACGCAGTATTTT. Using reference TRBV5-4 and TRBJ2-3 for the parts outside the CDR3, the full variable domain is ETGVTQSPTHLIKTRGQQVTLRCSSQSGHNTVSWYQQALGQGPQFIFQYYREEENGRGNFPPRFSGLQFPNYSSELNVNALELDDSALYLCASSPPGLAGDTQYFGPGTRLTVL.

J is TRBJ2-3 and V is TRBV6-5, with 7 bases that match TRBD1. V dropped 6 bases and J dropped 2; count of bases not matched to a gene: 5. This CDR3 is built from 14 residues. Germline CDR1 and CDR2: MNHEY and SVGAGI. The CDR3, as DNA: TGTGCCAGCAGACCGACAGGGTACACAGATACGCAGTATTTT. As protein: CASRPTGYTDTQYF.

The chain employs TRBV14 and TRBJ2-7, with TRBD1 matching over 7 bases. J gave up 0 bases and V 4 bases, and 15 bases lay outside the gene matches. The length of the CDR3 is 18 residues. Germline V gene sequence: CDR1 SGHDN, CDR2 FVKESK. The CDR3 region has the DNA TGTGCCAGCAGCCGCCATTTCGACAGGGACCACCTCTCCTACGAGCAGTACTTC. Protein sequence: CASSRHFDRDHLSYEQYF.

This clone was picked up one time. This chain connects TRBV7-9 to TRBJ1-1; D call uncertain. Trimming stripped 2 bases from V and 0 bases from J, with 10 bases between. There are 15 residues in the CDR3. Germline V gene data show CDR1 as SEHNR and CDR2 as FQNEAQ (reference sequence). As DNA, the CDR3 is TGTGCCAGCAGCTTATTAGGCCAGGTGAACACTGAAGCTTTCTTT. Its translation: CASSLLGQVNTEAFF.

In its sample, this clone was seen once. The rearrangement joins TRBV6-4 to TRBJ2-6; D gene uncertain. Germline values: CDR1 MRHNA, CDR2 SNTAGT. Trimming removed 5 bases at V and 0 bases at J, with 11 bases between. The CDR3 loop spans 16 amino acids. CDR3 in amino acids: CASSKDGGSGANVLTF. The CDR3 DNA sequence: TGTGCCAGCAGTAAGGACGGTGGCTCTGGGGCCAACGTCCTGACTTTC.

The rearrangement uses TRBV7-2 and TRBJ2-7; D is possibly TRBD1 or TRBD2 (6 bases each). This CDR3 has 14 residues. Between the trimmed V and J ends, which lost 1 base and 2 bases, there was a span of 9 bases. CDR1 is SGHTA and CDR2 is FQGNSA in the germline V gene. The chain's CDR3 is CASSLVGGAYEQYF. CDR3 nucleotide sequence: TGTGCCAGCAGCTTAGTGGGGGGCGCCTACGAGCAGTACTTC.

The CDR3 nucleotides read TGTGCCATCAGACATAGCGGGGGGTCCTACGAGCAGTACTTC. This encodes CAIRHSGGSYEQYF. The V gene is TRBV10-3, the J gene TRBJ2-7; 10 bases match TRBD2. Per germline, CDR1 ENHRY and CDR2 SYGVKD. The CDR3 is 14 amino acids. J was trimmed by 1 base and V by 6 bases; bases with no gene match: 3.

The chain is built from TRBV5-1 and TRBJ2-5; D is unclear. Germline CDR1 SGHRS, CDR2 YFSETQ. Trimming shortened V by 7 bases and J by 5 bases, and 15 bases separated the two germline ends. The CDR3 runs 13 residues. The DNA for the CDR3 is TGCGCCAGCGCCGAAGGGTTTGTGGAGACCCAGTACTTC. Translated, it gives CASAEGFVETQYF.

This chain uses TRBV5-4 with TRBJ2-7; D is possibly TRBD1 (5 bases). Trimming left V 3 bases short and J 5 bases short, with 18 bases between. Germline V gene lookup returns CDR1 SGHNT and CDR2 YYREEE (reference sequence). This CDR3 contains 15 residues. CDR3 region: CASSWPGIKGDEQYF. The CDR3 region has the DNA TGTGCCAGCAGCTGGCCAGGGATTAAAGGGGACGAGCAGTACTTC.

V is TRBV11-3 and J is TRBJ1-1, with D unresolved. Per the germline V gene, CDR1 is SGHNT and CDR2 is YENEEA. CDR3 length: 11 amino acids. The V and J ends lost 4 bases and 5 bases respectively, with 5 bases between them. Written as DNA, the CDR3 is TGTGCCAGCAGCTCCGGTACTGAAGCTTTCTTT. Protein: CASSSGTEAFF.

The CDR3 loop reads CASGPGTSGNYEQYF. In DNA form, the CDR3 reads TGTGCTAGTGGACCCGGGACTAGCGGGAACTACGAGCAGTACTTC. The rearrangement links TRBV12-5 to TRBJ2-7; 13 bases fit TRBD2. The CDR3 is made up of 15 amino acids. CDR1 is LGHNT and CDR2 is FRNRAP in the germline V gene. V dropped 6 bases and J dropped 3; count of bases not matched to a gene: 5. Using reference TRBV12-5 and TRBJ2-7 for the parts outside the CDR3, the full variable domain is DARVTQTPRHKVTEMGQEVTMRCQPILGHNTVFWYRQTMMQGLELLAYFRNRAPLDDSGMPKDRFSAEMPDATLATLKIQPSEPRDSAVYFCASGPGTSGNYEQYFGPGTRLTVT.

The chain uses TRBV2 and TRBJ2-5; perhaps TRBD2 as D (6 bases). V dropped 5 bases and J dropped 0 bases, with 7 bases sitting between them. From germline, CDR1 is SNHLY and CDR2 FYNNEI. The CDR3 spans 13 residues. The CDR3 protein is CASSRRDQETQYF. DNA of the CDR3: TGTGCCAGCAGTAGGAGGGACCAAGAGACCCAGTACTTC.

CDR3 DNA: TGTGCCAGCAGTGCGCCGGGACGGGAAAAAGAGACCCAGTACTTC. It codes for CASSAPGREKETQYF. The chain carries TRBV6-5 and TRBJ2-5, with D perhaps given as TRBD1 or TRBD2 (5 bases each). The CDR3 runs to 15 residues. V was pared by 5 bases and J by 3 bases, with 16 bases between. Germline CDR1 reads MNHEY; CDR2 reads SVGAGI.

A few counts support this clone. The V call is TRBV2, the J call TRBJ1-6; tentatively, D is TRBD1 (5 bases). Trimming pared 5 bases from V and 7 bases from J, leaving 18 bases between. The germline V gene has CDR1 SNHLY and CDR2 FYNNEI. There are 16 residues in the CDR3. The CDR3 region is CASSISGKVKNSPLHF. CDR3 nucleotide sequence: TGTGCCAGCAGTATCTCAGGGAAAGTGAAGAATTCACCCCTCCACTTT.

This clone was seen only once. V is TRBV6-1 and J is TRBJ2-7, with 8 bases lining up with TRBD1. The CDR3 loop spans 15 amino acids. Trimming cost V 6 bases and J 3 bases; bases outside gene matches: 10. CDR1 and CDR2 from the germline V gene are MNHNS and SASEGT. CDR3 in DNA: TGTGCCAGCAGCCAAGACAGGGGACACTTCTACGAGCAGTACTTC. It is translated as CASSQDRGHFYEQYF.

The sample holds one count of this clone. The chain uses TRBV30 and TRBJ1-2; tentatively, D is TRBD1 (6 bases). The germline gives CDR1 GTSNPN, CDR2 SVGIG (reference sequence). The length of the CDR3 is 14 residues. Trimming pared 3 bases from V and 5 bases from J, leaving 16 bases between. The chain's CDR3 is CAWSPQQGRYGYTF. The CDR3 DNA is TGTGCCTGGAGCCCCCAGCAGGGGCGGTATGGCTACACCTTC.

This clone was found a few times. The rearrangement links TRBV19 to TRBJ1-1; 9 positions agree with TRBD1. CDR1 LNHDA and CDR2 SQIVND come from the germline V gene (reference sequence). With 4 bases clipped from V and 5 bases from J, the junction kept 2 bases outside the gene matches. The CDR3 is made up of 13 amino acids. The DNA for the CDR3 is TGTGCCAGTAGTACCGACAGGGGGACTGAAGCTTTCTTT. Its translation is CASSTDRGTEAFF.

This sequence joins TRBV21-1 and TRBJ1-1; the table names TRBD1, a call not compared with the DNA. TRBV21-1 is a pseudogene segment. The CDR3 is 19 amino acids. The CDR3 region is CASSKVVRGRDPRFTEAFF. The CDR3 DNA reads as TGTGCCAGCAGCAAAGTAGTAAGGGGCCGAGACCCTCGGTTCACTGAAGCTTTCTTT.

This chain uses TRBV29-1 with TRBJ2-1, with TRBD2 identical over 10 bases. This CDR3 has 12 amino acids. Losses at the gene ends were 6 bases for V and 9 bases for J; bases not matched to a gene: 5. CDR1 is SQVTM, CDR2 ANQGSEA, per germline. The CDR3 is CSVAGGGIEQFF. CDR3 coding DNA: TGCAGCGTAGCGGGAGGGGGGATTGAGCAGTTCTTC.

The chain carries TRBV6-6 and TRBJ1-5; D unclear. The germline V and J ends were trimmed by 7 bases and 1 base, with 8 bases remaining between them. The length of the CDR3 is 13 residues. Germline V CDR1 and CDR2: MNHNY, SVGAGI (reference sequence). For the CDR3, the DNA is TGTGCCAGCACTCCGGACAGCAATCAGCCCCAGCATTTT. This translates into CASTPDSNQPQHF.

This clone was counted a single time. Here the CDR3 reads CASSFPSGTFGEQYF. Written as DNA, the CDR3 is TGTGCCAGCAGCTTCCCTAGCGGGACTTTTGGAGAGCAGTACTTC. This sequence joins TRBV11-3 and TRBJ2-7; TRBD2 matches 9 bases. The CDR3 runs to 15 residues. The ends lost 3 bases at V and 7 bases at J; junction bases unmatched: 10. The germline gives CDR1 SGHNT, CDR2 YENEEA.

The chain is built from TRBV5-1 and TRBJ2-2; 10 bases are a match to TRBD2. The CDR3 consists of 15 residues. The J segment lost 3 bases and the V segment lost 4 bases, leaving 3 bases of the junction unmatched. Germline V lookup: CDR1 SGHRS, CDR2 YFSETQ. The CDR3 spells CASSPGLADTGELFF. The CDR3 DNA is TGCGCCAGCAGCCCCGGACTAGCGGACACCGGGGAGCTGTTTTTT.